Listed below are T cell receptor beta chains from one sample, sequenced in a study of graft-versus-host responses after intestinal transplantation. Profiled with immunoSEQ multiplex PCR; TCRdb holds only in-frame clones, not every one. The sample records 99,000 or so clones, about 84% being singletons. The input for sequencing was PBMCs, taken 255 days after intestinal transplant. The receptors come from a human patient who received an intestinal transplant, so some T cells may come from the graft donor. Both conserved end residues are part of each CDR3. Fields, in order: D gene, clone size, J gene, V gene, CDR3 protein, CDR3 DNA. A D gene is named only where the DNA matches it firmly. Rows may omit the clone size; those that give it use once, few, many or a size class.

TRBD2	NA	TRBJ2-1	TRBV2	CASSPGLADEQFF	TGTGCCAGCAGCCCGGGACTAGCGGATGAGCAGTTCTTC
TRBD1	NA	TRBJ2-1	TRBV10-3	CAISESPGQGDDEQFF	TGTGCCATCAGTGAGTCCCCGGGACAGGGGGACGATGAGCAGTTCTTC
TRBD2	NA	TRBJ2-7	TRBV18	CASSPTTGLAGEAYEQYF	TGTGCCAGCTCACCAACGACAGGACTAGCGGGAGAGGCGTACGAGCAGTACTTC
NA	NA	TRBJ1-1	TRBV27	CASGGVTQAFF	TGTGCCAGCGGCGGGGTGACCCAAGCTTTCTTT
NA	NA	TRBJ2-2	TRBV7-3	CASSFRAEPNTGELFF	TGTGCCAGCAGCTTTCGGGCGGAACCGAACACCGGGGAGCTGTTTTTT
TRBD1	few	TRBJ1-5	TRBV19	CASSILDRGNQPQHF	TGTGCCAGTAGTATCCTTGACAGGGGAAATCAGCCCCAGCATTTT
NA	once	TRBJ1-1	TRBV7-2	CASSLEWGIVGKAFF	TGTGCCAGCAGCTTAGAGTGGGGCATCGTCGGCAAAGCTTTCTTT
NA	NA	TRBJ2-5	TRBV10-3	CAISEGGRETQYF	TGTGCCATCAGTGAAGGAGGACGCGAGACCCAGTACTTC
NA	NA	TRBJ2-3	TRBV4-2	CASSLRQGDTDTQYF	TGTGCCAGCAGCCTACGTCAAGGGGACACAGATACGCAGTATTTT
TRBD1	NA	TRBJ1-6	TRBV28	CASSTDLRGRSPLHF	TGTGCCAGCAGTACAGACCTCAGGGGGCGATCACCCCTCCACTTT
NA	NA	TRBJ2-3	TRBV5-4	CASSFEGDTQYF	TGTGCCAGCAGCTTCGAAGGAGATACGCAGTATTTT
NA	once	TRBJ1-2	TRBV5-4	CASSFIDRITYDGYTF	TGTGCCAGCAGTTTCATTGACAGAATCACTTACGATGGCTACACCTTC
TRBD1	NA	TRBJ2-1	TRBV11-3	CASSPRDRDYNEQFF	TGTGCCAGCAGCCCCCGGGACAGGGACTACAATGAGCAGTTCTTC
NA	NA	TRBJ1-2	TRBV5-6	CASSLGVGYTF	TGTGCCAGCAGCTTGGGGGTGGGCTACACCTTC
NA	few	TRBJ1-3	TRBV5-6	CASSLVSAGNTIYF	TGTGCCAGCAGCTTGGTGAGTGCCGGAAACACCATATATTTT
NA	NA	TRBJ1-3	TRBV11-2	CASSLERLARDGPSGNTIYF	TGTGCCAGCAGCTTAGAACGGTTGGCACGAGACGGGCCTTCTGGAAACACCATATATTTT
NA	NA	TRBJ2-1	TRBV13	CASSLGPWGNEQFF	TGTGCCAGCAGCCTTGGGCCCTGGGGGAATGAGCAGTTCTTC
NA	NA	TRBJ2-7	TRBV7-9	CASSSGTGTTFYEQYF	TGTGCCAGCAGCAGTGGAACTGGGACGACCTTCTACGAGCAGTACTTC
TRBD2	NA	TRBJ2-1	TRBV10-1	CASQAGGYNEQFF	TGCGCCAGCCAAGCGGGAGGGTACAATGAGCAGTTCTTC
NA	NA	TRBJ2-1	TRBV12-2	CASRSPRSGAANNEQFF	TGTGCAAGTCGCTCCCCTCGAAGCGGGGCCGCCAACAATGAGCAGTTCTTC
NA	NA	TRBJ2-3	TRBV5-1	CASSPRDTRDTQYF	TGCGCCAGCAGCCCCCGGGACACGAGGGATACGCAGTATTTT
NA	NA	TRBJ1-5	TRBV15	CATSGGAINQPQHF	TGTGCCACCAGCGGGGGAGCCATCAATCAGCCCCAGCATTTT
TRBD2	once	TRBJ2-1	TRBV4-3	CASSQELGFGLAVKDEQFF	TGCGCCAGCAGCCAAGAGTTAGGTTTCGGACTAGCGGTTAAGGATGAGCAGTTCTTC
TRBD1	NA	TRBJ2-5	TRBV5-1	CASSLAPGGEETQYF	TGCGCCAGCAGCTTGGCCCCAGGGGGCGAAGAGACCCAGTACTTC
TRBD2	NA	TRBJ2-7	TRBV4-2	CASSQDDLAGGPREQYF	TGTGCCAGCAGCCAAGATGATTTAGCGGGGGGGCCCCGCGAGCAGTACTTC
NA	NA	TRBJ2-3	TRBV10-3	CAISESGNGWVMDTQYF	TGTGCCATCAGTGAGTCTGGGAACGGGTGGGTCATGGATACGCAGTATTTT
TRBD2	NA	TRBJ2-1	TRBV18	CASSPARLAGSSYNEQFF	TGTGCCAGCTCACCAGCAAGACTAGCGGGGAGCTCCTACAATGAGCAGTTCTTC
NA	NA	TRBJ2-1	TRBV7-2	CASSLGGGRSYNEQFF	TGTGCCAGCAGCTTAGGAGGGGGACGGTCCTACAATGAGCAGTTCTTC
NA	NA	TRBJ2-3	TRBV7-9	CASSFYLGSRDTQYF	TGTGCCAGCAGCTTCTATCTCGGGTCGCGTGATACGCAGTATTTT
NA	NA	TRBJ1-2	TRBV4-2	CASSQETGQIYGYTF	TGTGCCAGCAGCCAGGAAACTGGACAGATCTATGGCTACACCTTC
TRBD2	NA	TRBJ2-7	TRBV18	CASSPDRRGARGEQYF	TGTGCCAGCTCACCAGATAGGCGGGGGGCCCGAGGCGAGCAGTACTTC
NA	NA	TRBJ1-5	TRBV11-2	CASSPGLGNQPQHF	TGTGCCAGCAGCCCCGGACTGGGCAATCAGCCCCAGCATTTT
NA	once	TRBJ2-2	TRBV18	CASSLNTGELFF	TGTGCCAGCTCACTGAACACCGGGGAGCTGTTTTTT
NA	NA	TRBJ2-3	TRBV7-2	CASSGTGGRGDTQYF	TGTGCCAGCAGCGGAACGGGGGGCCGGGGAGATACGCAGTATTTT
NA	NA	TRBJ1-1	TRBV5-1	CASSLARDTEAFF	TGCGCCAGCAGCTTGGCCAGGGACACTGAAGCTTTCTTT
TRBD2	NA	TRBJ2-2	TRBV7-9	CASSLVAGPNTGELFF	TGTGCCAGCAGCTTAGTAGCGGGCCCGAACACCGGGGAGCTGTTTTTT
NA	NA	TRBJ2-5	TRBV6-5	CASTIHQGSQETQYF	TGTGCCAGCACCATACATCAGGGATCCCAGGAGACCCAGTACTTC
NA	NA	TRBJ2-1	TRBV9	CASSATRSYNEQFF	TGTGCCAGCAGCGCGACTAGATCCTACAATGAGCAGTTCTTC
TRBD1	NA	TRBJ2-5	TRBV10-1	CASSPGTDQETQYF	TGCGCCAGCAGTCCCGGGACAGACCAAGAGACCCAGTACTTC
NA	NA	TRBJ2-7	TRBV7-8	CASSLGGSWDYEQYF	TGTGCCAGCAGCTTAGGAGGGAGTTGGGACTACGAGCAGTACTTC
NA	NA	TRBJ2-3	TRBV29-1	CSVVVGATTDTQYF	TGCAGCGTTGTTGTGGGGGCCACCACAGATACGCAGTATTTT
NA	NA	TRBJ1-4	TRBV28	CASGPAGYPNGNEKLFF	TGTGCCAGCGGCCCTGCGGGGTACCCGAATGGTAATGAAAAACTGTTTTTT